The rows below give T cell receptor beta chains drawn from one sample of a study of identical twins' blood T cells. TCRdb independently ran MiXCR on the 5' RACE reads; one entry per CDR3 protein. The table lists a few hundred thousand distinct CDR3 sequences, 28% of them singletons. The source material was PBMCs. The receptors come from a woman between 18 and 50 years old in good health. CDR3s include the opening cysteine and the closing phenylalanine or tryptophan. A D gene is named only where the DNA matches it firmly. Clone size is shown for a subset of rows, as once, few, many or a class of expanded clone.

DNA: TGCAGCGTTGAGCAGTTGGGACAGCAGAACACTGAAGCTTTCTTT
CDR3: CSVEQLGQQNTEAFF
length: 15
size: few
J: TRBJ1-1
D: TRBD1
V: TRBV29-1

DNA: TGCAGCGTTCTACTCCCAGATACGCAGTATTTT
CDR3: CSVLLPDTQYF
length: 11
size: .
J: TRBJ2-3
D: .
V: TRBV29-1

DNA: TGTGCCGCCCAGGACAGGCGAATCTACAATGAGCAGTTCTTC
CDR3: CAAQDRRIYNEQFF
length: 14
size: many
J: TRBJ2-1
D: TRBD1
V: TRBV10-3

DNA: TGTGTCAGCAGCTTAGTTGGGACAGGGGGAACTGAAGCTTTCTTT
CDR3: CVSSLVGTGGTEAFF
length: 15
size: .
J: TRBJ1-1
D: TRBD1
V: TRBV11-3

DNA: TGCAGTGCTAGGAAGACAAGCGCGTCTGGCTACACCTTC
CDR3: CSARKTSASGYTF
length: 13
size: .
J: TRBJ1-2
D: .
V: TRBV20-1

DNA: TGTGCCAGCAGATTACTCCGGTTCCACTCTGATTATGGCTACACCTTC
CDR3: CASRLLRFHSDYGYTF
length: 16
size: .
J: TRBJ1-2
D: .
V: TRBV6-6

DNA: TGCGCCAGCAGCCTGGACAGGGCAGCCTACAATGAGCAGTTCTTC
CDR3: CASSLDRAAYNEQFF
length: 15
size: .
J: TRBJ2-1
D: TRBD1
V: TRBV5-1

DNA: TGTGCCAGCAGCCTGACCGGGACAGGGGTAAATGAAAAACTGTTTTTT
CDR3: CASSLTGTGVNEKLFF
length: 16
size: few
J: TRBJ1-4
D: TRBD1
V: TRBV25-1

DNA: TGCAGTGCTAGAGAGTGGGACGAGGGCAATTCACCCCTCCACTTT
CDR3: CSAREWDEGNSPLHF
length: 15
size: .
J: TRBJ1-6
D: .
V: TRBV20-1

DNA: TGTGCCAGCAGTTTAGGAAGAGGGCCAAATCAGCCCCAGCATTTT
CDR3: CASSLGRGPNQPQHF
length: 15
size: .
J: TRBJ1-5
D: .
V: TRBV7-2

DNA: TGTGCCAGCGGACAGTCGAGCTCTGGAAACACCATATATTTT
CDR3: CASGQSSSGNTIYF
length: 14
size: few
J: TRBJ1-3
D: .
V: TRBV6-6

DNA: TGTGCCAGCAGCGTGACAGACCTGAACTATGGCTACACCTTC
CDR3: CASSVTDLNYGYTF
length: 14
size: .
J: TRBJ1-2
D: .
V: TRBV9

DNA: TGTGCCAGCAGCCAAGATAGTTTCCGGGGCCCAGACGCTTTCTTT
CDR3: CASSQDSFRGPDAFF
length: 15
size: few
J: TRBJ1-1
D: .
V: TRBV3-1

DNA: TGTGCCAACAGTAGGGGGACAATCGCTGGAAACACCATATATTTT
CDR3: CANSRGTIAGNTIYF
length: 15
size: .
J: TRBJ1-3
D: .
V: TRBV6-5

DNA: TGCAGTGCCCCCGGAGGACAGAGGACTGAAGCTTTCTTT
CDR3: CSAPGGQRTEAFF
length: 13
size: .
J: TRBJ1-1
D: .
V: TRBV20-1

DNA: TGTGCTAGTGGTTTCAGAGGACAGGGGTCTGAAGCTTTCTTT
CDR3: CASGFRGQGSEAFF
length: 14
size: few
J: TRBJ1-1
D: TRBD1
V: TRBV12-5

DNA: TGTGCCAGCAGCACCCTACACCACAGGTACGAGCAGTACTTC
CDR3: CASSTLHHRYEQYF
length: 14
size: .
J: TRBJ2-7
D: .
V: TRBV21-1

DNA: TGTGCCAGTAGTATTCGGCTGGGGACAGATACGCAGTATTTT
CDR3: CASSIRLGTDTQYF
length: 14
size: many
J: TRBJ2-3
D: .
V: TRBV19

DNA: TGTGCCACTACCCCCCTCAGGGGCTATGGCTACACCTTC
CDR3: CATTPLRGYGYTF
length: 13
size: many
J: TRBJ1-2
D: .
V: TRBV10-3

DNA: TGCAGCATAGCGGGCAATGAGCAGTTCTTC
CDR3: CSIAGNEQFF
length: 10
size: once
J: TRBJ2-1
D: TRBD2
V: TRBV29-1

DNA: TGCAGCGTTGGGGACCGAACGAGCACCGGGGAGCTGTTTTTT
CDR3: CSVGDRTSTGELFF
length: 14
size: few
J: TRBJ2-2
D: .
V: TRBV29-1

DNA: TGCAGTGCTAGCCATAGAGCGGGGGGCCACAATGAGCAGTTCTTC
CDR3: CSASHRAGGHNEQFF
length: 15
size: few
J: TRBJ2-1
D: TRBD2
V: TRBV20-1

DNA: TGTGCCAGCAGTTCCCGGACAGGCGGCTACACCTTC
CDR3: CASSSRTGGYTF
length: 12
size: few
J: TRBJ1-2
D: TRBD1
V: TRBV6-6

DNA: TGTGCCAGCAGTTACTCGTTAGGAACTGGAAACACCATATATTTT
CDR3: CASSYSLGTGNTIYF
length: 15
size: few
J: TRBJ1-3
D: .
V: TRBV6-5

DNA: TGTGCCAGCAGCTTAGCTCCAGGGGACGCCCTCCACTTT
CDR3: CASSLAPGDALHF
length: 13
size: .
J: TRBJ1-6
D: .
V: TRBV11-2

DNA: TGTGCCAGCAGAGACAGGGAGGGGAACACTGAAGCTTTCTTT
CDR3: CASRDREGNTEAFF
length: 14
size: many
J: TRBJ1-1
D: TRBD1
V: TRBV6-2/TRBV6-3

DNA: TGTGCCAGCAGTCGACAGTTCACTGAAGCTTTCTTT
CDR3: CASSRQFTEAFF
length: 12
size: .
J: TRBJ1-1
D: .
V: TRBV27

DNA: TGCAGTGCTAGGTCCGGGACTAGCGGGGACACCGGGGAGCTGTTTTTT
CDR3: CSARSGTSGDTGELFF
length: 16
size: .
J: TRBJ2-2
D: TRBD2
V: TRBV20-1

DNA: TGCAGTGCCGCACTCGGACTAGCGGGGGCAAGAAGGGCCTCGCAGTATTTT
CDR3: CSAALGLAGARRASQYF
length: 17
size: few
J: TRBJ2-3
D: TRBD2
V: TRBV20-1

DNA: TGTGCCAGCAGCACCGTAGGAAACACTGAAGCTTTCTTT
CDR3: CASSTVGNTEAFF
length: 13
size: few
J: TRBJ1-1
D: .
V: TRBV11-2

DNA: TGTGCCAGCAGCTCGACGACCGCCCTGAACACTGAAGCTTTCTTT
CDR3: CASSSTTALNTEAFF
length: 15
size: few
J: TRBJ1-1
D: .
V: TRBV7-9

DNA: TGCAGTGCTAGAGGCAGCTTCAATCAGCCCCAGCATTTT
CDR3: CSARGSFNQPQHF
length: 13
size: many
J: TRBJ1-5
D: .
V: TRBV20-1

DNA: TGCAGTGCTATGGGGCGGCTTAATGAAAAACTGTTTTTT
CDR3: CSAMGRLNEKLFF
length: 13
size: few
J: TRBJ1-4
D: .
V: TRBV20-1

DNA: TGCAGCGTTGATCGGCTAGCGGGAGACAATGAGCAGTTCTTC
CDR3: CSVDRLAGDNEQFF
length: 14
size: .
J: TRBJ2-1
D: TRBD2
V: TRBV29-1

DNA: TGCAGCTTCGACAGCACCGGGGAGCTGTTTTTT
CDR3: CSFDSTGELFF
length: 11
size: .
J: TRBJ2-2
D: .
V: TRBV29-1

DNA: TGTGCCAGCAGTTTATTCCAGGGGACCTACGAGCAGTACTTC
CDR3: CASSLFQGTYEQYF
length: 14
size: .
J: TRBJ2-7
D: .
V: TRBV28

DNA: TGTGCCAGCGCGGCCCTTCTACACGGGGAGCTGTTTTTT
CDR3: CASAALLHGELFF
length: 13
size: .
J: TRBJ2-2
D: .
V: TRBV11-2

DNA: TGTGCCAGCGCATTTGGAGGGACCGAAAAACTGTTTTTT
CDR3: CASAFGGTEKLFF
length: 13
size: .
J: TRBJ1-4
D: .
V: TRBV19

DNA: TGTGCCAGCAGCCAAGGTGGCTTGAACTATGGTTACACCTTC
CDR3: CASSQGGLNYGYTF
length: 14
size: few
J: TRBJ1-2
D: .
V: TRBV3-1

DNA: TGCAGCGTTGAGAAGGGGGTAACAGATACGCAGTATTTT
CDR3: CSVEKGVTDTQYF
length: 13
size: .
J: TRBJ2-3
D: .
V: TRBV29-1

DNA: TGCAGTGCTTATAGGACATCTGGAAACACCATATATTTT
CDR3: CSAYRTSGNTIYF
length: 13
size: few
J: TRBJ1-3
D: .
V: TRBV20-1

DNA: TGCGCCAGCAGCTCCCTCGAGGGGGGACCTTACAATGAGCAGTTCTTC
CDR3: CASSSLEGGPYNEQFF
length: 16
size: .
J: TRBJ2-1
D: .
V: TRBV5-1